This T cell receptor beta chain was retrieved from a study of T cells after yellow fever vaccination. Study-wide background: Fractions of limited cellularity were prepared by means of SMART-Seq v4 Ultra Low Input.

This CDR3 spans 15 amino acids. V was cut by 0 bases and J by 2 bases, with 7 bases left in between. Germline V CDR1 and CDR2: SGHTA, FQGNSA. Points from the study as a whole: Some clonotypes, a small share, were shared between CD4 and CD8 compartments. The study re-detected most primary-vaccination clones after the booster (nearly 97% CD4, around 89% CD8).

The study made its TCR cDNA through 5'RACE template switching. That step introduced a universal primer site along with UMIs. TCRdb redid the calling of the 5' RACE reads with MiXCR, one entry per CDR3 protein. The table shows fewer than 650,000 distinct CDR3 sequences, with just over 20% occurring only once. Comments on this clonotype: Its antigen is unknown.

This specimen consisted of PBMCs, obtained about 20 days after the first yellow fever vaccination. The TCR was taken from a young man who received the YFV17D yellow fever vaccine. This chain uses TRBV7-2 with TRBJ1-4; unclear D gene. CDR3 sequence (DNA): TGTGCCAGCAGCTTAGCGCAAGGGACTAATGAAAAACTGTTTTTT. It translates to CASSLAQGTNEKLFF.